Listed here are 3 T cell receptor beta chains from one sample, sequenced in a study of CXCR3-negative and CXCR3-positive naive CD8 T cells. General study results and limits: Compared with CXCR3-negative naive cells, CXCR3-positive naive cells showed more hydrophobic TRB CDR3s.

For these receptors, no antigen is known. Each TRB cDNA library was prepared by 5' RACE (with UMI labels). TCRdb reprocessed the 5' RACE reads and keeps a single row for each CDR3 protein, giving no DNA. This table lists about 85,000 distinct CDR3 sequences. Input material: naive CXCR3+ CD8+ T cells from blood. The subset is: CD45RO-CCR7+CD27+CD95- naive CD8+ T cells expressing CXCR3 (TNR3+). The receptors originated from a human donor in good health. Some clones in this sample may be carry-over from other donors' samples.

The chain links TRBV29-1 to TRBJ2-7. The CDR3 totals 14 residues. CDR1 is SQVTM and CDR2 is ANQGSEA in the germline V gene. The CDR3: CSVGDPVGPYEQYF.

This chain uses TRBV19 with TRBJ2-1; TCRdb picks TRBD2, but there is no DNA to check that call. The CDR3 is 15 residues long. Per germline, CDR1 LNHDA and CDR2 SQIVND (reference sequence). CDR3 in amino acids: CASSRLAGGGNEQFF.

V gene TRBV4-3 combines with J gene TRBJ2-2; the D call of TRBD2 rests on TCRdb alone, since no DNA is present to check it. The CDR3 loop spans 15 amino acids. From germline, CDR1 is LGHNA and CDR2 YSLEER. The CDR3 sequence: CASSQRGASTGELFF.